This T cell receptor (beta chain) was captured by sequencing in a study of blood T cell repertoires in COVID-19. Study-level information: Samples came from the United States, Italy and Spain, spanning acute and convalescent COVID-19. T cells, B-cell-depleted T cells, or PBMCs supplied cDNA or gDNA.

The germline V and J ends were trimmed by 5 bases and 8 bases, with 6 bases remaining between them. Germline loops: CDR1 MDHEN, CDR2 SYDVKM. This CDR3 has 11 amino acids. How the authors handled the data: Amplified reference gene primers provided the basis for estimating nucleated cell counts. Clones were read by immunoSEQ multiplex PCR, and TCRdb kept only the in-frame ones, dropping some. V, J and clone size derive from that table, while D and trimming were established from the DNA sequence. This sample has roughly 200,000 clones; 70% to 90% occur once, and the top ten carry less than 6.5%. This chain connects TRBV28 to TRBJ2-2, with D perhaps TRBD1 (6 bases). What was sequenced was peripheral blood. The sequence came from a woman in her sixties or seventies with active or convalescent COVID-19. The CDR3 loop is CASSTGGELFF. CDR3 DNA sequence: TGTGCCAGCAGTACAGGGGGGGAGCTGTTTTTT.